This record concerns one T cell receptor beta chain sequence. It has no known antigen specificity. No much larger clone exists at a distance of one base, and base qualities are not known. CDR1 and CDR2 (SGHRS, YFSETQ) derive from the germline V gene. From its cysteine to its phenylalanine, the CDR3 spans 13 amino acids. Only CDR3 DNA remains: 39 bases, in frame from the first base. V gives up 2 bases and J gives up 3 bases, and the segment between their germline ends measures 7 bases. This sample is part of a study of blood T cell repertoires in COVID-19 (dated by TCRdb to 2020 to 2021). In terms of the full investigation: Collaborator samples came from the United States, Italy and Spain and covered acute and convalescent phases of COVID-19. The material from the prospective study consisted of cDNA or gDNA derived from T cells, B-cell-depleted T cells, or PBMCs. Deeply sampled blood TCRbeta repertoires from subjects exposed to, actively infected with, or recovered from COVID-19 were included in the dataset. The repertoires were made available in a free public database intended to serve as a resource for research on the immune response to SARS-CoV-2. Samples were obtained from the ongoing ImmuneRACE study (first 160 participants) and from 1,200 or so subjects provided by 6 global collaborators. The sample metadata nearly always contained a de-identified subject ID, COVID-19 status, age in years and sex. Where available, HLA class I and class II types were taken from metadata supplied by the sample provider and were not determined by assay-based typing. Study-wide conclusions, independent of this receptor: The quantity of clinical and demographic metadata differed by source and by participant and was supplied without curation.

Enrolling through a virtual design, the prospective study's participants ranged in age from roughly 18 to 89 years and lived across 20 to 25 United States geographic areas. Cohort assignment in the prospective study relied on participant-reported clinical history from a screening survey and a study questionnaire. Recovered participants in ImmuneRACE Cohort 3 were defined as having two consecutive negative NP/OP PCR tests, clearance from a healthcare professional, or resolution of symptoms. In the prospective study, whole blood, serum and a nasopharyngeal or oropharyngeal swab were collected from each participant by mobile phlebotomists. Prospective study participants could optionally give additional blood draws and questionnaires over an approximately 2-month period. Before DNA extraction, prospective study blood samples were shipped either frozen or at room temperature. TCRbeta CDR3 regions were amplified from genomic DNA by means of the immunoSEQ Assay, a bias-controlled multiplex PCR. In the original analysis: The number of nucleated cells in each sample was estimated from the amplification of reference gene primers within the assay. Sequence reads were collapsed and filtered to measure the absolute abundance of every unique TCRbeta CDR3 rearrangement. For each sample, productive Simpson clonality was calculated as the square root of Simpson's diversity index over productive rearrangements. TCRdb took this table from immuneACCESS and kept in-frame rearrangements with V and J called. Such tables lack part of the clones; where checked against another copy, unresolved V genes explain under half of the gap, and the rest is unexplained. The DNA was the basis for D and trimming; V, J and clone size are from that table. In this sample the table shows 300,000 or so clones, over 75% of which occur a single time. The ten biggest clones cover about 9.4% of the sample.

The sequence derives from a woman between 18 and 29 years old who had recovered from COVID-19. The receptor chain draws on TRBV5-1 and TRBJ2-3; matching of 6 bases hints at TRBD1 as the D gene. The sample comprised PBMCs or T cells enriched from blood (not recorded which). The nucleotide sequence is TGCGCCAGCAGCTTAGGGACAACAGATACGCAGTATTTT. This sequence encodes CASSLGTTDTQYF.